The subject of this entry is one T cell receptor beta chain. The antigen is not known. The donor group consisted entirely of healthy Caucasians. This entry comes from a study of identical twins. Broader study findings: Cord blood's abundant beta clonotypes had fewer insertions, unlike memory repertoires. Interpretation of the results relied on cross-sectional statistical analysis and not on following the same donors.

TCRdb re-derived calls from the 5' RACE reads in MiXCR, one entry per CDR3 protein. In the table there are nearly 900,000 distinct CDR3 sequences, roughly an eighth of which are singletons. The CDR3 loop spans 17 amino acids. The sample was also reused in another study, on yellow fever vaccine responses in identical twins.

This chain uses TRBV12-3 or TRBV12-4 with TRBJ2-1, with TRBD2 matching over 12 bases. The sample taken for sequencing was PBMCs. This TCR was recovered from a woman aged 18-29 years in good health. The CDR3 DNA reads as TGTGCTAGCTCTAGCGGGAGGGTCTCAGTAGCTCCCAATGAGCAGTTCTTC. It encodes CASSSGRVSVAPNEQFF.